This TCR beta chain appears in the sequencing data of a study of T cell responses to AZD1222 COVID-19 vaccine. General observations from the study: Reports indicate that nearly half of spike-specific TCRs are directed at unmutated variant regions.

Germline CDR1 reads MDHEN; CDR2 reads SYDVKM. Trimming pared 1 base from V and 0 bases from J, leaving 7 bases between. CDR3 size: 15 residues. TCRdb keeps only in-frame clones here, not all; method: immunoSEQ multiplex PCR. The table lists approximately 140,000 clones, about nine tenths of them singletons. Remarks on this clone: Its target is unknown.

This chain uses TRBV28 with TRBJ2-4; D gene unclear. The sample was peripheral blood, taken 28 days after the second AZD1222 dose. The TCR was taken from an adult who received the AZD1222 COVID-19 vaccine. The DNA of the CDR3 is TGTGCCAGCAGTTTATTAAGAGTAGCCAAAAACATTCAGTACTTC. It translates to CASSLLRVAKNIQYF.